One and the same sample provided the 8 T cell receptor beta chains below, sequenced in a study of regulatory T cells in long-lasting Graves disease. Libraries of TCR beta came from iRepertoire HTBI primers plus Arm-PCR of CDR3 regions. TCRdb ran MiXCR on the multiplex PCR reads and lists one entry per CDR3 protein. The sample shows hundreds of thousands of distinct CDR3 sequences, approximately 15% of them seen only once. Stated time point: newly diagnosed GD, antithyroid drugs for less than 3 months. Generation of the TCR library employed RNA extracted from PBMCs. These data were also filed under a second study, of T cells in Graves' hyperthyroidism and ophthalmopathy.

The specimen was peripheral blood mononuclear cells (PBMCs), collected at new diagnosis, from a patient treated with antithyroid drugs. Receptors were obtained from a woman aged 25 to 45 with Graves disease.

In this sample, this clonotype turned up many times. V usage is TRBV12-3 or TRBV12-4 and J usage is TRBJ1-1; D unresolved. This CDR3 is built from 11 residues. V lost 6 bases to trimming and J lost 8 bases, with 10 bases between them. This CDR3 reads CASSFDGEAFF. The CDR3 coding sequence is TGTGCCAGCAGCTTTGACGGCGAAGCTTTCTTT.

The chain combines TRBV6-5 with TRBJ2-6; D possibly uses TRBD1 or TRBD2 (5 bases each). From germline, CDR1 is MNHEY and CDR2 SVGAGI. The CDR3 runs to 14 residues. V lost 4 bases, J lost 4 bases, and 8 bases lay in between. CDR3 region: CASSSGPGANVLTF. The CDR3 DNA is TGTGCCAGCAGTTCGGGGCCAGGGGCCAACGTCCTGACTTTC.

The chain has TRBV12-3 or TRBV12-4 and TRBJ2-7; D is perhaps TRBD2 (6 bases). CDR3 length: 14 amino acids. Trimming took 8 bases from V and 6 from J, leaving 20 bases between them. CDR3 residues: CASSPRGQAPEQYF. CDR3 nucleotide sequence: TGTGCCAGCTCACCGCGGGGCCAAGCTCCCGAGCAGTACTTC.

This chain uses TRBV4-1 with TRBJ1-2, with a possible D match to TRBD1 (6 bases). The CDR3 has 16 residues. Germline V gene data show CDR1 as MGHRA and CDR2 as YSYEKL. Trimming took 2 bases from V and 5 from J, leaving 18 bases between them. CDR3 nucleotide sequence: TGCGCCAGCAGCCAAACCCATTCCCGACAGGCTTATGGCTACACCTTC. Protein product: CASSQTHSRQAYGYTF.

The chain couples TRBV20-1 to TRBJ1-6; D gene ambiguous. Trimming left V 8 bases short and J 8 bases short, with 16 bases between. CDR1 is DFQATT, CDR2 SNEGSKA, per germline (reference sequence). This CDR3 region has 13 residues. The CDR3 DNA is TGCAGTAACCGGGCCTCGGGTGATTCACCCCTCCACTTT. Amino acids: CSNRASGDSPLHF.

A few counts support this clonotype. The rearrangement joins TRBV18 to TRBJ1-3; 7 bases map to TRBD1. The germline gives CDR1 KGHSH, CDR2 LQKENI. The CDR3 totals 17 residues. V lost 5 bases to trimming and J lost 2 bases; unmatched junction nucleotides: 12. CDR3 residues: CASSGRPTGFAGNTIYF. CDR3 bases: TGTGCCAGCTCAGGACGTCCGACAGGGTTTGCTGGAAACACCATATATTTT.

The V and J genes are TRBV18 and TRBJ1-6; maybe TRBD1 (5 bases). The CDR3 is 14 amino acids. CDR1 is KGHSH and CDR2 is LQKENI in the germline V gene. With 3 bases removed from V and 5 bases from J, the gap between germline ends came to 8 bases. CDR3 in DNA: TGTGCCAGCTCACCGACAGTTAATAATTCACCCCTCCACTTT. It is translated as CASSPTVNNSPLHF.

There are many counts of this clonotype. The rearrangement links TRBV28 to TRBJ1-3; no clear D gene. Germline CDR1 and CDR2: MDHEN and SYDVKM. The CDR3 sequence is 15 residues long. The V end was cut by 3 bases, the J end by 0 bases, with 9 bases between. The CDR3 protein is CASSLTAYSGNTIYF. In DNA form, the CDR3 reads TGTGCCAGCAGTTTGACGGCCTACTCTGGAAACACCATATATTTT.